This T cell receptor beta chain was profiled in a study of T-cell memory formation after mild COVID-19. This CDR3 has 13 residues. Trimming removed 1 base at V and 5 bases at J, with 7 bases between. Germline assignment: CDR1 SGHVS and CDR2 FNYEAQ. In this sample, this clonotype turned up a few times. TCRdb re-called the 5' RACE reads with MiXCR, one entry per CDR3 protein. Of around 510,000 distinct CDR3 sequences in the sample, about a fifth were seen once. The origin of this receptor is an adult woman who had mild COVID-19 (a few samples of this study predate the infection). Cell type and time point are not known. The genes are TRBV7-6 and TRBJ2-3; D call uncertain. Sequenced input: PBMCs or a T cell subset sorted from them (not recorded which). The CDR3 nucleotides are TGTGCCAGCAGCTTAGAAATGATAGATACGCAGTATTTT. Protein sequence: CASSLEMIDTQYF.